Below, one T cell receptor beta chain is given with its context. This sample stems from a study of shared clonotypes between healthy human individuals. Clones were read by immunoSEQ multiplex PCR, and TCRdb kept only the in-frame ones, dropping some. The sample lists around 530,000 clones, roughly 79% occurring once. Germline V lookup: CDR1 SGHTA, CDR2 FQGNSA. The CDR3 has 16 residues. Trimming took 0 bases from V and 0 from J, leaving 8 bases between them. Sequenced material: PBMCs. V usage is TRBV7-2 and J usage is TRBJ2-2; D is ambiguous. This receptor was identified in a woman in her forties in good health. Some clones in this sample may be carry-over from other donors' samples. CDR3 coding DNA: TGTGCCAGCAGCTTAGCTAGACCTCCGAACACCGGGGAGCTGTTTTTT. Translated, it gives CASSLARPPNTGELFF.